These 9 T cell receptor beta chains originate from one sample sequenced in a study of cytomegalovirus exposure and HLA in healthy donors. Amplification used 60 Vbeta primers and 13 Jbeta primers. Sequenced by immunoSEQ multiplex PCR; TCRdb stores in-frame clones only, minus some. The sample has roughly 150,000 clones; roughly 80% are singletons. Source material: PBMCs. The source is a man younger than 35 in good health and CMV-seropositive.

This clone showed up just once. V usage is TRBV2 and J usage is TRBJ2-3; 7 bases align to TRBD2. Germline lookup yields CDR1 SNHLY and CDR2 FYNNEI. The CDR3 has 14 amino acids. The ends lost 8 bases at V and 4 bases at J; junction bases unmatched: 9. The CDR3 region is CASGASGTADTQYF. CDR3 coding DNA: TGTGCCAGCGGGGCGAGCGGGACTGCAGATACGCAGTATTTT.

The chain links TRBV13 to TRBJ1-5; TRBD1 matches at 8 bases. V dropped 6 bases and J dropped 3; count of bases not matched to a gene: 7. The CDR3 spans 15 residues. Germline CDR1 and CDR2: PRHDT and FYEKMQ (reference sequence). The CDR3 DNA is TGTGCCAGCAGTGAATCAGGGGGCTTCAATCAGCCCCAGCATTTT. Translation: CASSESGGFNQPQHF. The complete variable domain, with remaining parts taken from reference TRBV13 and TRBJ1-5, reads AAGVIQSPRHLIKEKRETATLKCYPIPRHDTVYWYQQGPGQDPQFLISFYEKMQSDKGSIPDRFSAQQFSDYHSELNMSSLELGDSALYFCASSESGGFNQPQHFGDGTRLSIL.

The genes are TRBV29-1 and TRBJ2-7; 11 nucleotides align to TRBD1. Per germline, CDR1 SQVTM and CDR2 ANQGSEA. With 7 bases clipped from V and 2 bases from J, the junction kept 13 bases outside the gene matches. CDR3 size: 16 residues. The CDR3 protein is CSAQGAGTGGTYEQYF. The CDR3 region has the DNA TGCAGCGCCCAAGGCGCAGGGACAGGGGGGACCTACGAGCAGTACTTC.

This clone was observed a single time. The chain is built from TRBV15 and TRBJ1-5; 7 positions match TRBD1. The CDR3 contains 19 residues. V gave up 1 base and J gave up 1 base; unmatched junction bases: 13. CDR1 and CDR2 (germline): LNHNV, YYDKDF (reference sequence). The DNA of the CDR3 is TGTGCCACCAGCAGAGCCCACGTCGGGACAGAGTTAAGCAATCAGCCCCAGCATTTT. This gives the protein CATSRAHVGTELSNQPQHF.

V and J are TRBV7-9 and TRBJ2-7, with 11 positions matching TRBD1. This CDR3 comprises 16 residues. From germline, CDR1 is SEHNR and CDR2 FQNEAQ (reference sequence). After removal of 4 bases from V and 4 bases from J, the junction contained 9 bases not matched to a gene. CDR3 amino acids: CASSSNSGTGGYEQYF. CDR3 in DNA: TGTGCCAGCAGCTCAAACTCCGGGACAGGGGGGTACGAGCAGTACTTC.

This clone has just one count. Relative to the germline gene, one junction end is altered; a read error may explain this. The CDR3 DNA reads as TGTGCTAGCAGCTTAGGGGGCGAGGAGACCCAGTACTTC. Its translation: CASSLGGEETQYF. The rearrangement links TRBV7-7 to TRBJ2-5; 7 bases match TRBD1. CDR1 and CDR2 from the germline V gene are SSHAT and FNYEAQ (reference sequence). The length of the CDR3 is 13 residues. Looking up the rest from reference TRBV7-7 and TRBJ2-5 gives the full variable domain: GAGVSQSPRYKVTKRGQDVTLRCDPISSHATLYWYQQALGQGPEFLTYFNYEAQPDKSGLPSDRFSAERPEGSISTLTIQRTEQRDSAMYRCASSLGGEETQYFGPGTRLLVL.

The J gene is TRBJ1-2, the V gene TRBV10-1, with D possibly matching TRBD1 (5 bases). With 6 bases removed from V and 2 bases from J, the gap between germline ends came to 10 bases. CDR3 length: 13 residues. Germline V CDR1 and CDR2: WNHNN, SYGVQD (reference sequence). CDR3 DNA: TGCGCCAGCAGCCACGACAGAAACTATGGCTACACCTTC. Protein sequence: CASSHDRNYGYTF.

The sample holds a few counts of this clone. V and J are TRBV20-1 and TRBJ2-5; D gene uncertain. This CDR3 region has 11 residues. Germline values: CDR1 DFQATT, CDR2 SNEGSKA (reference sequence). Trimming pared 4 bases from V and 13 bases from J, leaving 16 bases between. CDR3 sequence: CSAKYLRLGYF. CDR3 sequence (DNA): TGCAGTGCTAAATATTTGCGGTTAGGGTACTTC.

The V gene is TRBV9, the J gene TRBJ2-2; TRBD2 aligns across 10 bases. The CDR3 spans 15 residues. V shed 3 bases, J shed 6 bases, and the junction held 5 bases outside the gene matches. CDR1 and CDR2 (germline): SGDLS, YYNGEE. The DNA for the CDR3 is TGTGCCAGCAGCGAGCGGGAGGGCATATCCGGGGAGCTGTTTTTT. Its protein product is CASSEREGISGELFF.